This entry lists 24 T cell receptor beta chains sequenced from one sample in a study of blood T cell repertoires in COVID-19. Using immunoSEQ multiplex PCR, the repertoire was profiled, and TCRdb retains in-frame clones only, with some absent. The repertoire has some 360,000 clones, over 85% of them found once; the top ten carry around 4%. The sequenced sample was peripheral blood. The receptors come from an older woman with COVID-19, enrolled during active disease.

The chain carries TRBV30 and TRBJ2-2; TRBD1 aligns across 7 bases. Germline V lookup: CDR1 GTSNPN, CDR2 SVGIG (reference sequence). The J segment lost 5 bases and the V segment lost 4 bases, leaving 4 bases of the junction unmatched. This CDR3 region has 13 residues. The DNA of the CDR3 is TGTGCCTGGAATTACAGGGGAACCGGGGAGCTGTTTTTT. Translated: CAWNYRGTGELFF.

DNA of the CDR3: TGTGCCAGCAGCCCTCGGACAGATGGTTTCTCTGAAGCTTTCTTT. Its translation is CASSPRTDGFSEAFF. The rearrangement links TRBV9 to TRBJ1-1; a weak D match, TRBD1 (6 bases). The CDR3 length is 15 residues. The ends were cut back, 4 bases at V and 6 bases at J, with 19 bases in the middle. CDR1 is SGDLS, CDR2 YYNGEE, per germline.

The chain recombines TRBV4-1 with TRBJ1-1, with 10 bases aligning to TRBD1. CDR3 length: 17 residues. Germline V CDR1 and CDR2: MGHRA, YSYEKL. V shed 4 bases, J shed 4 bases, and the junction held 12 bases outside the gene matches. The DNA for the CDR3 is TGCGCCAGCAGCCGCTCGGCCCCGGGACAGGGGATCACTGAAGCTTTCTTT. The encoded protein is CASSRSAPGQGITEAFF.

This chain links TRBV7-3 with TRBJ1-1, with 7 bases identical to TRBD1. V gave up 1 base and J gave up 3 bases; unmatched junction bases: 5. The CDR3 runs to 15 residues. Germline-derived CDR1 and CDR2 are SGHTA and FQGTGA. The CDR3 is CASSLSRGPDTEAFF. Written as DNA, the CDR3 is TGTGCCAGCAGCTTAAGTAGGGGGCCGGACACTGAAGCTTTCTTT.

This clone was counted between two and nine times. The chain joins TRBV5-6 to TRBJ2-1, with D unresolved. CDR1 SGHDT and CDR2 YYEEEE come from the germline V gene. The V end lost 0 bases, the J end lost 4 bases, and 11 bases lay between the germline ends. The CDR3 consists of 15 residues. Here the CDR3 reads CASSLVPNLYNEQFF. The CDR3 nucleotides are TGTGCCAGCAGCTTGGTTCCTAACCTTTACAATGAGCAGTTCTTC.

This clone was observed once. V gene TRBV27 combines with J gene TRBJ2-3; TRBD2 might be the D (6 bases). The germline V gene encodes CDR1 MNHEY and CDR2 SMNVEV (reference sequence). The CDR3 spans 12 residues. Trimming removed 6 bases at V and 5 bases at J, with 9 bases between. This CDR3 is CASSRRGDTQYF. CDR3 coding DNA: TGTGCCAGCAGCCGGAGGGGAGATACGCAGTATTTT.

The chain couples TRBV5-1 to TRBJ2-3; 11 bases are shared with TRBD2. J lost 2 bases, V lost 2 bases, and 4 bases had no gene match. CDR3 length: 16 amino acids. The germline V gene encodes CDR1 SGHRS and CDR2 YFSETQ. The chain's CDR3 is CASSFTSGGYTDTQYF. For the CDR3, the DNA is TGCGCCAGCAGCTTTACTAGCGGGGGATACACAGATACGCAGTATTTT.

This clone was recorded once. The CDR3 region has the DNA TGTGCCAGCAGTGAAGAGGGGCGGGGGGCCTACTCCTACGAGCAGTACTTC. Its translation: CASSEEGRGAYSYEQYF. The chain employs TRBV6-1 and TRBJ2-7, with TRBD2 matching over 8 bases. CDR1 MNHNS and CDR2 SASEGT come from the germline V gene. This CDR3 is 17 amino acids long. J gave up 0 bases and V 1 base, and 8 bases lay outside the gene matches.

This clone has more than one count but fewer than ten. This chain joins TRBV28 and TRBJ1-3; D ambiguous. The V gene's germline CDR1 is MDHEN and CDR2 SYDVKM. The germline V and J ends were trimmed by 7 bases and 6 bases, with 7 bases remaining between them. This CDR3 contains 11 residues. The CDR3 protein is CASIGENTIYF. The CDR3 DNA is TGTGCCAGCATCGGTGAAAACACCATATATTTT.

This clone has only one observation. V and J are TRBV30 and TRBJ1-2, with TRBD1 as a possible D gene (5 bases). This CDR3 region has 17 residues. CDR1 is GTSNPN, CDR2 SVGIG, per germline (reference sequence). V gave up 3 bases and J gave up 4 bases, with 24 bases separating them. CDR3 amino acids: CAWRNNFYGGLGYGYTF. The CDR3 nucleotides are TGTGCCTGGAGGAATAACTTTTACGGGGGTCTTGGCTATGGCTACACCTTC.

The gene calls are TRBV5-1 and TRBJ2-7; 9 bases are a match to TRBD1. V shed 0 bases and J 1 base; nucleotides not matched to a gene: 2. Germline CDR1 and CDR2: SGHRS and YFSETQ. The length of the CDR3 is 15 residues. CDR3 loop: CASSLGTGASYEQYF. Written as DNA, the CDR3 is TGCGCCAGCAGCTTGGGGACAGGGGCTTCCTACGAGCAGTACTTC.

This clone showed up just once. The chain couples TRBV9 to TRBJ2-2, with 12 bases aligning to TRBD1. CDR3 length: 16 residues. Germline trimming cut 3 bases from V and 4 bases from J; bases unmatched to any gene: 4. CDR1 is SGDLS, CDR2 YYNGEE, per germline. As DNA, the CDR3 is TGTGCCAGCAGCGGCCGGGACAGGGGGCGCACCGGGGAGCTGTTTTTT. Encoded protein: CASSGRDRGRTGELFF.

The V and J genes are TRBV7-9 and TRBJ1-2, with D perhaps matching TRBD1 (5 bases). V lost 0 bases and J lost 4, with 9 bases in between. The germline V gene encodes CDR1 SEHNR and CDR2 FQNEAQ (reference sequence). There are 14 residues in the CDR3. The CDR3, as DNA: TGTGCCAGCAGCTTAGCGGGAGGGGTCTATGGCTACACCTTC. It encodes CASSLAGGVYGYTF.

The chain employs TRBV28 and TRBJ2-7; perhaps TRBD1 as D (5 bases). The CDR3 sequence is 15 residues long. V was trimmed by 3 bases and J by 7 bases, leaving 19 bases between them. Germline V gene sequence: CDR1 MDHEN, CDR2 SYDVKM. In nucleotides, the CDR3 is TGTGCCAGCAGTTTCTGGGGCACGGGTGAGGAAGAGCAGTACTTC. Translation gives CASSFWGTGEEEQYF.

The chain has TRBV5-1 and TRBJ1-6, with TRBD1 matching over 8 bases. Germline CDR1 is SGHRS and CDR2 is YFSETQ. There are 15 residues in the CDR3. V shed 3 bases, J shed 8 bases, and the junction held 7 bases outside the gene matches. CDR3 sequence (DNA): TGCGCCAGCAGCTCCAGGGGGCTCCAACATTCACCCCTCCACTTT. Translation gives CASSSRGLQHSPLHF. Full variable domain (missing parts from reference TRBV5-1 and TRBJ1-6): KAGVTQTPRYLIKTRGQQVTLSCSPISGHRSVSWYQQTPGQGLQFLFEYFSETQRNKGNFPGRFSGRQFSNSRSEMNVSTLELGDSALYLCASSSRGLQHSPLHFGNGTRLTVT.

This chain connects TRBV23-1 to TRBJ1-1; D is ambiguous. TRBV23-1 is flagged as an ORF with uncertain function. CDR3 size: 16 residues. V lost 1 base, J lost 1 base, and 13 bases lay in between. The CDR3 region is CASSQFGEVGNTEAFF. The CDR3 DNA follows: TGCGCCAGCAGTCAATTCGGTGAGGTGGGGAACACTGAAGCTTTCTTT.

This chain links TRBV28 with TRBJ1-5; D is possibly TRBD1 (5 bases). V lost 2 bases, J lost 5 bases, and 7 bases lay in between. This CDR3 has 13 residues. The germline gives CDR1 MDHEN, CDR2 SYDVKM. As DNA, the CDR3 is TGTGCCAGCAGTTTAAACAGGCATCAGCCCCAGCATTTT. It codes for CASSLNRHQPQHF.

The chain uses TRBV6-5 and TRBJ1-6; 10 nucleotides align to TRBD1. V shed 6 bases and J 10 bases; nucleotides not matched to a gene: 9. Germline V CDR1 and CDR2: MNHEY, SVGAGI. The CDR3 contains 15 residues. This chain's CDR3 is CASSSVGQGKSPLHF. CDR3 bases: TGTGCCAGCAGCTCCGTGGGACAGGGGAAATCACCCCTCCACTTT.

This chain uses TRBV7-8 with TRBJ2-7; 9 bases fit TRBD1. This CDR3 region has 14 residues. V was pared by 3 bases and J by 5 bases, with 5 bases of the junction left unmatched. Germline V gives CDR1 SGHVS, CDR2 FQNEAQ. The CDR3, as DNA: TGTGCCAGCAGCTTCCGGGACAGGGCTAACGAGCAGTACTTC. It yields the protein CASSFRDRANEQYF.

The chain recombines TRBV6-5 with TRBJ2-7; 7 nucleotides match TRBD2. Unmatched junction bases numbered 2, after V lost 0 bases and J lost 0 bases. Germline CDR1 and CDR2: MNHEY and SVGAGI. The CDR3 sequence is 15 residues long. CDR3 amino acids: CASSYSERGSYEQYF. The CDR3 DNA follows: TGTGCCAGCAGTTACTCGGAGCGGGGCTCCTACGAGCAGTACTTC.

The chain carries TRBV15 and TRBJ1-2; 8 nucleotides align to TRBD1. V lost 3 bases, J lost 7 bases, and 7 bases stayed unmatched. The CDR3 extends over 14 amino acids. The germline gives CDR1 LNHNV, CDR2 YYDKDF (reference sequence). CDR3 coding DNA: TGTGCCACCAGCAGGACCGGACAGGGCGTTGGCTACACCTTC. It yields the protein CATSRTGQGVGYTF.

The rearrangement links TRBV7-3 to TRBJ1-2; D gene unclear. In germline, CDR1 is SGHTA, CDR2 FQGTGA. The CDR3 is made up of 13 amino acids. Deletions cut 2 bases from V and 6 bases from J, with 10 bases between. DNA for the CDR3: TGTGCCAGCAGCTTACCCGGGGAAAATGGCTACACCTTC. This translates into CASSLPGENGYTF.

This rearrangement joins TRBV5-1 to TRBJ1-6; 9 bases agree with TRBD1. Trimming cost V 5 bases and J 9 bases; bases outside gene matches: 15. Germline-derived CDR1 and CDR2 are SGHRS and YFSETQ. This CDR3 spans 17 amino acids. Written as DNA, the CDR3 is TGCGCCAGCAGTACAGGGACAGGGTTCTCTAGGGGTTCACCCCTCCACTTT. Its protein is CASSTGTGFSRGSPLHF.

J is TRBJ1-2 and V is TRBV12-3 or TRBV12-4, with 7 nucleotides matching TRBD1. The V gene end was trimmed by 3 bases and the J gene end by 5 bases; junction bases not matched to a gene: 3. The CDR3 is 13 amino acids. CDR3 in amino acids: CASSFDRVYGYTF. The CDR3 bases are TGTGCCAGCAGTTTTGACAGGGTATATGGCTACACCTTC.